This TCR beta chain was sequenced during a study of T cell repertoires in cytomegalovirus infection. Study-wide background: Public TCR beta signature analysis indicated the presence of both CMV infection and matching HLA type.

Worth noting for this clonotype: The antigen is unknown.

CDR1 is MNHNS and CDR2 is SASEGT in the germline V gene. There are 14 residues in the CDR3. The V end lost 0 bases, the J end lost 7 bases, and 12 bases lay between the germline ends. MiXCR was run by TCRdb on the reads, yielding one entry per CDR3 protein. The sample holds 230,000 or so distinct CDR3 sequences, 35% to 40% seen once. Findings and limits, study-wide: CMV-specific TCR beta clonotypes restricted by HLA-C dominated the ex vivo response. Using cumulative public TCR beta family frequency, the authors identified those who carried CMV together with the relevant HLA.

This chain joins TRBV6-1 and TRBJ1-1, with D possibly being TRBD1 (6 bases). This receptor was obtained from a human donor in good health (CMV status not recorded). Some clones in this sample may be carry-over from other donors' samples. This specimen was CD8+ T cells from cultured PBMCs, taken from culture after CMV antigen stimulation. The CDR3 nucleotides are TGTGCCAGCAGTGAAGCTTGGGGGCGAGGTGAAGCTTTCTTT. Translation: CASSEAWGRGEAFF.